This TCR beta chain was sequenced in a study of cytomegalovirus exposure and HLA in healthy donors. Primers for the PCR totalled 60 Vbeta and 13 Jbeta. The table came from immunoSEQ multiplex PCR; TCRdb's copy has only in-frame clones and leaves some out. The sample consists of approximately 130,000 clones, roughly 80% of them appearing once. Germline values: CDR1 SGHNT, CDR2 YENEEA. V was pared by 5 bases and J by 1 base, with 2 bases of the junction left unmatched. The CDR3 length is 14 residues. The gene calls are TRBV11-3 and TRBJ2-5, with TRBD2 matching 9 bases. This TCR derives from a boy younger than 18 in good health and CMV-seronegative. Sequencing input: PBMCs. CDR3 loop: CASSGTSSQETQYF. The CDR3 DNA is TGTGCCAGCAGCGGGACTAGCAGCCAAGAGACCCAGTACTTC.